This T cell receptor beta chain is drawn from a study of beta chain features in type 1 diabetes. Study as a whole: In age, gender and cell yields, patients were similar to healthy donors.

Of the isolated RNA, all was reverse transcribed, and so the sequenced material was expressed TCRB transcripts. Assay used: immunoSEQ multiplex PCR; TCRdb lists only in-frame clones, some missing. Seen here are roughly 300,000 clones, less than 15% observed once, and the top ten hold about 6.6%. The CDR3 extends over 17 amino acids. Per the germline V gene, CDR1 is LGHNA and CDR2 is YNFKEQ. Trimming cost V 1 base and J 0 bases; bases outside gene matches: 4. This clone showed up just a few times. The chain employs TRBV4-2 and TRBJ2-1; 9 nucleotides line up with TRBD2. The sequence was obtained from a young man in good health. The specimen sequenced was central memory CD4+ T cells from blood. The DNA of the CDR3 is TGTGCCAGCAGCCAAGCGACTAGCGGAAGCTCCTACAATGAGCAGTTCTTC. Its protein is CASSQATSGSSYNEQFF.